This TCR beta chain was sequenced in a study of T cell changes during pregnancy in multiple sclerosis. Profiling relied on immunoSEQ multiplex PCR, and the TCRdb table lists in-frame clones only, not all of them. The sample shows roughly 30,000 clones, about 92% of them seen only once. V shed 6 bases and J 8 bases; nucleotides not matched to a gene: 6. Germline values: CDR1 MGHDK, CDR2 SYGVNS. This CDR3 spans 14 amino acids. This sequence joins TRBV25-1 and TRBJ2-1, with 11 positions matching TRBD1. The sequencing here drew on CD4+ T cells from peripheral blood mononuclear cells, taken in the second trimester of pregnancy. The receptor was isolated from a female donor with multiple sclerosis, enrolled in a pregnancy study. CDR3 nucleotides: TGTGCCAGCAGGGGACAGGGGGTAACGCATGAGCAGTTCTTC. It codes for CASRGQGVTHEQFF.